This record looks at one T cell receptor beta chain sequence and its context. Its antigen is not identified. These data belong to a study of vaccination and CD4 T cells after COVID-19. Study as a whole: Treatment of control cultures consisted of a CEFX pool, an HIV-1 Nef pool, or no peptide.

The Oncomine TCR Beta short-read assay sequenced DNA from cultured CD4+ T cells. Via MiXCR, TCRdb re-called the PCR reads, giving one row per CDR3 protein. The data show about 21,000 distinct CDR3 sequences, roughly 44% seen once. The treatment was: approximately nine-day PBMC culture with coronavirus spike peptide pools or control peptides (ViraFEST assay). Antigen-specific T cell expansion with peptide pools preceded TCR sequencing in the ViraFEST approach. The CDR3 extends over 16 amino acids. CDR1 is SGHRS and CDR2 is YFSETQ in the germline V gene. After removal of 2 bases from V and 5 bases from J, the junction contained 10 bases not matched to a gene. Whole-study results and caveats: SARS-CoV-2-reactive clonotype medians increased from roughly 19 to 38, not significantly.

The origin of this receptor is a human donor who received a COVID-19 vaccine. V gene TRBV5-1 combines with J gene TRBJ2-5; TRBD2 matches at 9 bases. The specimen was CD4+ T cells from blood, cultured in vitro, collected before SARS-CoV-2 vaccination. CDR3 loop: CASSFRLAANRETQYF. CDR3 coding DNA: TGCGCCAGCAGCTTCAGACTAGCGGCAAATCGCGAGACCCAGTACTTC.